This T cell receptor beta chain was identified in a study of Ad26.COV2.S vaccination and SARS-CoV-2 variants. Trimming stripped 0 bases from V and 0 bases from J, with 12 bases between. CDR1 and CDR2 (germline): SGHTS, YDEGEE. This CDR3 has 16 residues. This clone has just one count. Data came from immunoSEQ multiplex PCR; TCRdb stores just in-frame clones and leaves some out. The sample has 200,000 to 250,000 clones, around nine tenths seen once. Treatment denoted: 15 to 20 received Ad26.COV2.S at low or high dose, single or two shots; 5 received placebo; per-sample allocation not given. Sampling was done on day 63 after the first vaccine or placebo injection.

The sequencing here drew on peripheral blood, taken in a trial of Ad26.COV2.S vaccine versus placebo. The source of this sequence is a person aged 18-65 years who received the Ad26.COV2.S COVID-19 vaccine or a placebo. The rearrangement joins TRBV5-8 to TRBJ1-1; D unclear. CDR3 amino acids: CASSLVGYAMNTEAFF. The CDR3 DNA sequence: TGTGCCAGCAGCTTGGTAGGATATGCCATGAACACTGAAGCTTTCTTT.